This TCR beta chain was profiled in a study of blood T cell repertoires in COVID-19. Overall study context: COVID-19 samples collected from the United States, Italy and Spain covered acute and convalescent phases. T cells, B-cell-depleted T cells, or PBMCs provided the cDNA or gDNA that served as material.

The CDR3 consists of 14 residues. V was clipped by 4 bases and J by 6 bases; unmatched bases: 6. CDR1 is SGDLS and CDR2 is YYNGEE in the germline V gene. This clone was seen ten or more times. In the source study's methods: Amplification of reference gene primers provided the estimated nucleated cell counts. Assay used: immunoSEQ multiplex PCR; TCRdb lists only in-frame clones, some missing. Clone size and V and J calls were adopted from that table, with D and trimming inferred from the DNA. The top ten hold about 5% of the sample, which has 200,000 to 250,000 clones, approximately 90% seen once. Sequencing input: peripheral blood. The sequence was obtained from a woman aged 35 to 49 with acute or convalescent COVID-19. This rearrangement joins TRBV9 to TRBJ2-2; 7 bases line up with TRBD1. The CDR3 here is CASSLRQGAGELFF. The CDR3 bases are TGTGCCAGCAGCCTCAGACAGGGTGCCGGGGAGCTGTTTTTT. Using reference TRBV9 and TRBJ2-2 for the parts outside the CDR3, the full variable domain is DSGVTQTPKHLITATGQRVTLRCSPRSGDLSVYWYQQSLDQGLQFLIQYYNGEERAKGNILERFSAQQFPDLHSELNLSSLELGDSALYFCASSLRQGAGELFFGEGSRLTVL.